This record looks at one TCR beta chain sequence and its context. Its specificity is unknown. Profiled with immunoSEQ multiplex PCR; TCRdb holds only in-frame clones, not every one. The sample holds 45,000 or so clones, under 80% seen once. The sample originates from a study of vaccination effects on CD4 cells after COVID-19. The V gene end was trimmed by 4 bases and the J gene end by 8 bases; junction bases not matched to a gene: 7. Germline lookup yields CDR1 SGHDT and CDR2 YYEEEE. The CDR3 is 13 residues long. On day 10 of culture, CD4+ T cells were separated out. Participants each got two BNT162b2 or mRNA-1273 vaccine doses. Previously uninfected by SARS-CoV-2, the vaccine recipients also showed negative nucleocapsid antibodies.

The specimen comprised CD4+ T cells from PBMCs cultured without peptide, sampled after COVID-19 vaccination. The chain carries TRBV5-6 and TRBJ1-2; TRBD1 agrees at 8 bases. This sequence was found in a human donor who received a COVID-19 vaccine. CDR3 DNA sequence: TGTGCCAGCAGCCTGTTGGGGACAGGAGGCTACACCTTC. Translated: CASSLLGTGGYTF.